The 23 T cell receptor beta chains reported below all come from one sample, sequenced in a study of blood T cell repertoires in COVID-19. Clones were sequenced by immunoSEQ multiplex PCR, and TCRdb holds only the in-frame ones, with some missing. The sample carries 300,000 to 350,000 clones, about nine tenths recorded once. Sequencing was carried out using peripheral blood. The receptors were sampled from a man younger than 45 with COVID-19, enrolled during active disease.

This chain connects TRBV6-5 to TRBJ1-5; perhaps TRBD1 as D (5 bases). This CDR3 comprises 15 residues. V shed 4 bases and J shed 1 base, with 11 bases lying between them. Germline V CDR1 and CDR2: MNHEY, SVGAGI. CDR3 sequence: CASSFQGLSNQPQHF. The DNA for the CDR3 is TGTGCCAGCAGTTTCCAGGGTTTGAGCAATCAGCCCCAGCATTTT.

In nucleotides, the CDR3 is TGTGCCAGCAGTCCCCTCCCACGACTAGCGGGGGTCTCCTACGAGCAGTACTTC. It translates to CASSPLPRLAGVSYEQYF. The rearrangement joins TRBV28 to TRBJ2-7, with 12 bases matching TRBD2. The CDR3 covers 18 residues. CDR1 MDHEN and CDR2 SYDVKM come from the germline V gene. V was pared by 5 bases and J by 0 bases, with 11 bases of the junction left unmatched.

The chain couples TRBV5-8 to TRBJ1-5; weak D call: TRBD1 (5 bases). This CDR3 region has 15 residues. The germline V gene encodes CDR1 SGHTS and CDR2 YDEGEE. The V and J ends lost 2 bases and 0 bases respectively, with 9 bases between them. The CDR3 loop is CASSFRVPSNQPQHF. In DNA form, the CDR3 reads TGTGCCAGCAGCTTCAGGGTACCTAGCAATCAGCCCCAGCATTTT.

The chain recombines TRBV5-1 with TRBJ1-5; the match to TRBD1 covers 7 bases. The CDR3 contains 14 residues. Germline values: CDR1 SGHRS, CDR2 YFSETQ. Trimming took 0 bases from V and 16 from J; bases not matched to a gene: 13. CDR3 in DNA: TGCGCCAGCAGCTTGGACGGAATTAGGACAGGCATACATTTT. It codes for CASSLDGIRTGIHF.

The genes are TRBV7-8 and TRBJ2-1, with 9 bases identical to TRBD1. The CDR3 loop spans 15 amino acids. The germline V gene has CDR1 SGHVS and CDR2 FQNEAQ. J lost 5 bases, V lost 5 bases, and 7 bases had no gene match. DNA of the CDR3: TGTGCCAGCAGCCTTGGGACAGGGAACCACAATGAGCAGTTCTTC. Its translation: CASSLGTGNHNEQFF.

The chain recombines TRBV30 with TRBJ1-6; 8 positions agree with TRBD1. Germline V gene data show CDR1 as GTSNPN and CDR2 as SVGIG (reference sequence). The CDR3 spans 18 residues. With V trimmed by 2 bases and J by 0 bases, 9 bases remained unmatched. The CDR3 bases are TGTGCCTGGAGTAGCGACAGGGGACTTAGCTCCTATAATTCACCCCTCCACTTT. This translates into CAWSSDRGLSSYNSPLHF.

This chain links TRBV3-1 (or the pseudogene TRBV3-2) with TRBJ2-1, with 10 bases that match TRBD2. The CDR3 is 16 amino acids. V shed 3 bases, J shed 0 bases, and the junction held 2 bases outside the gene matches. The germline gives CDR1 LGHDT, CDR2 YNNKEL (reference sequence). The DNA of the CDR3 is TGTGCCAGCAGCCACCAGCGGGGGGGCTCCTACAATGAGCAGTTCTTC. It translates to CASSHQRGGSYNEQFF.

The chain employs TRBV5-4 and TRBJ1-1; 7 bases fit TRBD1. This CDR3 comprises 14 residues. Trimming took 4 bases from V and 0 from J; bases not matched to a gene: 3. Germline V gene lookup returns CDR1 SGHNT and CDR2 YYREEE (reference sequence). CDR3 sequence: CASSKTGLNTEAFF. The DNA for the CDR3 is TGTGCCAGCAGCAAGACAGGGTTGAACACTGAAGCTTTCTTT. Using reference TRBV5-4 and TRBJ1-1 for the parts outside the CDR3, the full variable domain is ETGVTQSPTHLIKTRGQQVTLRCSSQSGHNTVSWYQQALGQGPQFIFQYYREEENGRGNFPPRFSGLQFPNYSSELNVNALELDDSALYLCASSKTGLNTEAFFGQGTRLTVV.

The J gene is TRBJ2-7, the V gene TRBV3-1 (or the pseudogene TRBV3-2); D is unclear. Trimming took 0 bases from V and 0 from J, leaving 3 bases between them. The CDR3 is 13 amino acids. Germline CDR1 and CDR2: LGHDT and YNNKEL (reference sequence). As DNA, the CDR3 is TGTGCCAGCAGCCAAGACAGCTCCTACGAGCAGTACTTC. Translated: CASSQDSSYEQYF.

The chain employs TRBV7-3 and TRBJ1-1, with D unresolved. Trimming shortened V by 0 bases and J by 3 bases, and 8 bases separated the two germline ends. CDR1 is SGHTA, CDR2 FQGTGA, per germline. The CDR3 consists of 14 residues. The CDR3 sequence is CASSLTGEDTEAFF. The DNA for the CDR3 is TGTGCCAGCAGCTTAACCGGGGAAGACACTGAAGCTTTCTTT. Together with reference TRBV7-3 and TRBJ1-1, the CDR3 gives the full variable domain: GAGVSQTPSNKVTEKGKYVELRCDPISGHTALYWYRQSLGQGPEFLIYFQGTGAADDSGLPNDRFFAVRPEGSVSTLKIQRTERGDSAVYLCASSLTGEDTEAFFGQGTRLTVV.

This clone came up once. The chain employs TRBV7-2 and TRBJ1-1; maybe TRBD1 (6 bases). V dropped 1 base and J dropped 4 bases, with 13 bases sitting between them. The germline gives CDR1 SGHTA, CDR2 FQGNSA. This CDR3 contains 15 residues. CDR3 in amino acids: CASSLEIQGTTEAFF. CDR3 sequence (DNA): TGTGCCAGCAGCTTAGAGATACAGGGAACCACTGAAGCTTTCTTT.

CDR3 loop: CSVGGTGSLMNTEAFF. The CDR3 bases are TGCAGCGTTGGGGGGACAGGGTCACTTATGAACACTGAAGCTTTCTTT. The chain carries TRBV29-1 and TRBJ1-1; TRBD1 aligns across 9 bases. The CDR3 length is 16 residues. Per germline, CDR1 SQVTM and CDR2 ANQGSEA. V lost 4 bases, J lost 0 bases, and 9 bases stayed unmatched.

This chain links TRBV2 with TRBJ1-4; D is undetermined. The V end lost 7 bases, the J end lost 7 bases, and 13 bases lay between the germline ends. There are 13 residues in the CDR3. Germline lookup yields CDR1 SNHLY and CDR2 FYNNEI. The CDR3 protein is CASNDVLSEKLFF. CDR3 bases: TGTGCCAGCAATGACGTTCTGAGTGAAAAACTGTTTTTT.

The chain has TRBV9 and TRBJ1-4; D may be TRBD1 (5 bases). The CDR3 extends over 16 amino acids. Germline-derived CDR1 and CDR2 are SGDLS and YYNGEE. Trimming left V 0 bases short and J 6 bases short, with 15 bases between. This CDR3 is CASSVGGGTGDEKLFF. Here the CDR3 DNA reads TGTGCCAGCAGCGTAGGCGGGGGGACGGGAGATGAAAAACTGTTTTTT.

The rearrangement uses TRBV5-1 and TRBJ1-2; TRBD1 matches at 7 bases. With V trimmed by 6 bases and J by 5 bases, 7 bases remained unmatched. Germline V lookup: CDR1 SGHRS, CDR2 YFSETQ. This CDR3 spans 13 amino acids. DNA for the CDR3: TGCGCCAGCAACCGGGACAGCGATTATGGCTACACCTTC. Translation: CASNRDSDYGYTF.

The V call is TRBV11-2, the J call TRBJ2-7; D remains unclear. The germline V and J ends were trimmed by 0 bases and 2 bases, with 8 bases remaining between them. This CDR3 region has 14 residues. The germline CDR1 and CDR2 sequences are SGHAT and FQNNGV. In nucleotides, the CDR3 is TGTGCCAGCAGCTTAGATCAAACAGCCTACGAGCAGTACTTC. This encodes CASSLDQTAYEQYF.

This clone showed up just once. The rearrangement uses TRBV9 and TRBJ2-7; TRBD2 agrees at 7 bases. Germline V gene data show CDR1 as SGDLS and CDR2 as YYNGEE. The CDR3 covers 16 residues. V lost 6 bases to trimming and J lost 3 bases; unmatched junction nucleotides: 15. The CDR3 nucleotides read TGTGCCAGCATCCTAAAACTACGGGAGGATCTCTACGAGCAGTACTTC. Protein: CASILKLREDLYEQYF.

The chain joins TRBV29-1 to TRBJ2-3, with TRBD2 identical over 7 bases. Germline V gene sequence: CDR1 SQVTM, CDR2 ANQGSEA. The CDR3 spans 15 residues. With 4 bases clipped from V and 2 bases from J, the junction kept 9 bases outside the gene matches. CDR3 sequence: CSVGTPSGLTDTQYF. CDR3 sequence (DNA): TGCAGCGTTGGTACTCCTAGCGGTCTCACAGATACGCAGTATTTT.

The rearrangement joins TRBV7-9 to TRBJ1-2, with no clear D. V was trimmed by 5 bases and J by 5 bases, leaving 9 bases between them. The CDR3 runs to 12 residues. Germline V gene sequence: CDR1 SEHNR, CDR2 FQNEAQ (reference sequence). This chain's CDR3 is CASSPLAYGYTF. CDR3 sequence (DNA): TGTGCCAGCAGCCCACTCGCTTATGGCTACACCTTC.

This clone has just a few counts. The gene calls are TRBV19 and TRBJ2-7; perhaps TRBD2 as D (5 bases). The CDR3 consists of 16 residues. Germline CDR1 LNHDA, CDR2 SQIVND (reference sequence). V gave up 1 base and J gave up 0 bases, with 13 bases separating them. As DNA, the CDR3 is TGTGCCAGTAGTATAGGGAGCGGAAGGAGCTCCTACGAGCAGTACTTC. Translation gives CASSIGSGRSSYEQYF.

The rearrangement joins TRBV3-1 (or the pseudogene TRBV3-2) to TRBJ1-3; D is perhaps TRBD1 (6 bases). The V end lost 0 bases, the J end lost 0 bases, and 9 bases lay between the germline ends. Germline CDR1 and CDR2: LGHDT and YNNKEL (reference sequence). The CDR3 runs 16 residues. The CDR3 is CASSQDYRASGNTIYF. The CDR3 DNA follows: TGTGCCAGCAGCCAAGATTACAGGGCCTCTGGAAACACCATATATTTT.

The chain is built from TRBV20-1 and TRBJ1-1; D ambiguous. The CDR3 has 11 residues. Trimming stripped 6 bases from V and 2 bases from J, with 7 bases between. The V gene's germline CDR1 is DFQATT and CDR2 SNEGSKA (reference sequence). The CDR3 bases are TGCAGTGCACTCCCCAACACTGAAGCTTTCTTT. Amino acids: CSALPNTEAFF.

In DNA, the CDR3 is TGCGCCAGCAGCTGGGCTAGCGGAAACAATGAGCAGTTCTTC. It yields the protein CASSWASGNNEQFF. The chain uses TRBV5-1 and TRBJ2-1; 7 bases align to TRBD2. The germline V gene has CDR1 SGHRS and CDR2 YFSETQ. The CDR3 is made up of 14 amino acids. V lost 3 bases to trimming and J lost 5 bases; unmatched junction nucleotides: 5. Complete variable domain (other parts from reference TRBV5-1 and TRBJ2-1): KAGVTQTPRYLIKTRGQQVTLSCSPISGHRSVSWYQQTPGQGLQFLFEYFSETQRNKGNFPGRFSGRQFSNSRSEMNVSTLELGDSALYLCASSWASGNNEQFFGPGTRLTVL.